This TCR beta chain originates from a study of T cell responses to AZD1222 COVID-19 vaccine. Whole-study results and caveats: Females outnumbered males among donors, who were mostly white British; clonal diversity was possibly underestimated.

The table came from immunoSEQ multiplex PCR; TCRdb's copy has only in-frame clones and leaves some out. The sample records roughly 180,000 clones, over 80% being singletons. The CDR3 consists of 15 residues. Germline values: CDR1 LNHDA, CDR2 SQIVND (reference sequence). After removal of 3 bases from V and 4 bases from J, the junction contained 3 bases not matched to a gene. As to this clone: Antigen: not known.

The clonotype originates from an adult in good health. The source was peripheral blood, collected on day 0 of AZD1222 vaccination. This chain joins TRBV19 and TRBJ2-7; TRBD2 matches at 13 bases. The CDR3 loop is CASSMGTSGNYEQYF. The CDR3 DNA sequence: TGTGCCAGTAGTATGGGGACTAGCGGGAATTACGAGCAGTACTTC.